This TCR beta chain emerged from a study of T-cell reconstitution after alpha-beta-depleted transplantation in children. Study-wide results and limits: T cells produced anew were the main source of T-cell counts and diversity one year after transplant. Roughly two months post-transplant, alpha-beta T cells reportedly originated from several hundred graft clones that had expanded. After transplant, high TCRbeta diversity at day 60 in some patients arose from surviving recipient T cells and thymic progenitors.

Notes on this clonotype: As yet, its antigen is unknown.

Construction of the TCRbeta library involved unique molecular identifiers. TCRdb redid the calling of the PCR reads with MiXCR, one entry per CDR3 protein. The table has about 980,000 distinct CDR3 sequences, about 29% seen once. Looked up from germline, CDR1 is SGHNT and CDR2 is YYREEE (reference sequence). Trimming took off 10 bases at V and 0 bases at J, with 16 bases between the two ends. CDR3 length: 14 residues. The origin of this receptor is a boy under three years old who had a stem cell transplant for SCID, so the T cells may come from the graft donor. The rearrangement joins TRBV5-4 to TRBJ1-2; D is unclear. Sample: PBMCs, mostly from graft donor cells, taken 360 days after TCRalphabeta/CD19-depleted stem cell transplant. The CDR3 loop reads CALAGGLANYGYTF. The CDR3 DNA reads TGTGCCCTAGCCGGAGGTTTAGCTAACTATGGCTACACCTTC.